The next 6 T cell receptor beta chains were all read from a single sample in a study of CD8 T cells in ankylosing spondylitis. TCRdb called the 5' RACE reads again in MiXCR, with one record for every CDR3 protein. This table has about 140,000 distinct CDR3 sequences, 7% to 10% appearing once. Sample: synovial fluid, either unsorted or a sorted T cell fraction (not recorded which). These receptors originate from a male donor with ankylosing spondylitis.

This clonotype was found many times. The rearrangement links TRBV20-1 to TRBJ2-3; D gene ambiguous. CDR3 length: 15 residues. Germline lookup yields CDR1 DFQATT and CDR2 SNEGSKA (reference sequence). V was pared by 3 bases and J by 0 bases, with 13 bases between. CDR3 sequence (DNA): TGCAGTGCTAGCGATTGGCGGAACAGCACAGATACGCAGTATTTT. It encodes CSASDWRNSTDTQYF.

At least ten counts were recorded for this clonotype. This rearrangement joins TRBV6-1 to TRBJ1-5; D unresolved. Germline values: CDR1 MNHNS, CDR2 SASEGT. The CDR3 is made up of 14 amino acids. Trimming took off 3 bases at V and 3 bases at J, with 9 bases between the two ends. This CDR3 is CASSEQSNNQPQHF. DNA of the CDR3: TGTGCCAGCAGTGAGCAGTCGAACAATCAGCCCCAGCATTTT.

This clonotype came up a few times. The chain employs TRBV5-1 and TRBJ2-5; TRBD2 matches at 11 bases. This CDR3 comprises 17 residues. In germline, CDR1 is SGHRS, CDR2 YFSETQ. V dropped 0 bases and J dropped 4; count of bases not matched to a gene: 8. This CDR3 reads CASSLALAGGRGETQYF. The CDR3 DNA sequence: TGCGCCAGCAGCTTGGCCTTAGCGGGGGGGCGAGGAGAGACCCAGTACTTC.

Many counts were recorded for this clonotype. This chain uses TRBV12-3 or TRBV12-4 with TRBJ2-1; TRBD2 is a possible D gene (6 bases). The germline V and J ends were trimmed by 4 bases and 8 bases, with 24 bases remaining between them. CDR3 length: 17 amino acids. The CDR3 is CASSSRPTSNGEDEQFF. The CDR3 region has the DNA TGTGCCAGCAGTTCGAGACCGACTAGTAACGGGGAAGATGAGCAGTTCTTC.

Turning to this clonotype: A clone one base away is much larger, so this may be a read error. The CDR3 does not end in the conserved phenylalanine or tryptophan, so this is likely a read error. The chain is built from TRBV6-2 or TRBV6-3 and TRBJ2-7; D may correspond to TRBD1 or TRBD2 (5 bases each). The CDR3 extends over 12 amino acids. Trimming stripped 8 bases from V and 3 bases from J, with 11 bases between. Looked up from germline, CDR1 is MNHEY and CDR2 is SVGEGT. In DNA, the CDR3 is TGTGCCAGCGGATGGGACGGCTACGAGCAGTACTTA. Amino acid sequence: CASGWDGYEQYL.

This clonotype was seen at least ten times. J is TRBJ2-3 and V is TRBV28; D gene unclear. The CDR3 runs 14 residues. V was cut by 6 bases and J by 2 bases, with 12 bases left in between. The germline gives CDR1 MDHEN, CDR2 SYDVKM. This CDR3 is CASRPQEPTDTQYF. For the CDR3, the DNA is TGTGCCAGCAGGCCTCAGGAACCCACAGATACGCAGTATTTT.